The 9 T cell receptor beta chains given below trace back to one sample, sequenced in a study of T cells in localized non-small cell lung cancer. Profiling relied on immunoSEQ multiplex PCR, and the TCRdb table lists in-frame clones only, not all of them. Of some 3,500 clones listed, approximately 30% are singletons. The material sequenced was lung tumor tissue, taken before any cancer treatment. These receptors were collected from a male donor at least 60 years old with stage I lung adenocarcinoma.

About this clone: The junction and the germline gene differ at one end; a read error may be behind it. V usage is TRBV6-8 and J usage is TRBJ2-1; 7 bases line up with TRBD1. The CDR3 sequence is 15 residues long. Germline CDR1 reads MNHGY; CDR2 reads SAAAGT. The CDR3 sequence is CASSDSGTARPEQFF. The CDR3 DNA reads TGTGCCAGCAGTGACTCGGGGACAGCCAGGCCTGAGCAGTTCTTC.

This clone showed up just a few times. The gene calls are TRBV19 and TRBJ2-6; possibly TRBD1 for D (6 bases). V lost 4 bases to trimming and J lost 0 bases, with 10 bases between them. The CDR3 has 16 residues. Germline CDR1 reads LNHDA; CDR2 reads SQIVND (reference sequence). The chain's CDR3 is CASSTDSISGANVLTF. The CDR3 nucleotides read TGTGCCAGTAGTACGGACAGTATCTCTGGGGCCAACGTCCTGACTTTC.

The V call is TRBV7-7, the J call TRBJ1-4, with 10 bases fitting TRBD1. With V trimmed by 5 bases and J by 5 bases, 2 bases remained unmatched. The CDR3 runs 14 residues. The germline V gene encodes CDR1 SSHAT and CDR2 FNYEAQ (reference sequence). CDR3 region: CASSTGQGNEKLFF. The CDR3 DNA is TGTGCCAGCAGCACGGGACAGGGGAATGAAAAACTGTTTTTT.

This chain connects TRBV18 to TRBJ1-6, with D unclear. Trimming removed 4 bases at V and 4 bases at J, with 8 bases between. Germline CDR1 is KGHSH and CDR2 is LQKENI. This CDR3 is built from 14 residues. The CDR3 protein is CASSQQQYNSPLHF. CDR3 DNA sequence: TGTGCCAGCTCACAACAACAGTATAATTCACCCCTCCACTTT.

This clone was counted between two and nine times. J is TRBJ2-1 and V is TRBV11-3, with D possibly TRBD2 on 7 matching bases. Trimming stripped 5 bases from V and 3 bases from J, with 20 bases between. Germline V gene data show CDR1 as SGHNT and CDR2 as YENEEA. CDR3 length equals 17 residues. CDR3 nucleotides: TGTGCCAGCAGCCCAACAGGGAGGGCTCCCGGCTACAATGAGCAGTTCTTC. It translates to CASSPTGRAPGYNEQFF.

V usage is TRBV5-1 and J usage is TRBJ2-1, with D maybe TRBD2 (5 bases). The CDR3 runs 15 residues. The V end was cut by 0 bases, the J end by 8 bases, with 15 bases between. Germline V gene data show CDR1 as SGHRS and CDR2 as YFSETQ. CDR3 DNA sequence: TGCGCCAGCAGCTTGGATCCGGGAATGAGGGATGAGCAGTTCTTC. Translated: CASSLDPGMRDEQFF.

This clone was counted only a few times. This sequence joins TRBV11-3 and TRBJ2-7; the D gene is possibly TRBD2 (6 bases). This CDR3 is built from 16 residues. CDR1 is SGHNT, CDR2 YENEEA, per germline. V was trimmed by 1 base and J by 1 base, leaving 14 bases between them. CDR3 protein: CASSLVVGGGSYEQYF. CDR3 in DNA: TGTGCCAGCAGCTTAGTAGTCGGGGGAGGATCCTACGAGCAGTACTTC.

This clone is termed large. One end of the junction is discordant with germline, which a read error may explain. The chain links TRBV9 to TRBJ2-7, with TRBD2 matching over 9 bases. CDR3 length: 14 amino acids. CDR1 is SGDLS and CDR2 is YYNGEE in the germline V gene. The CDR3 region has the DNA TGTGCCAGCAGCGTAGCAAGCGGGGGGCCTCGTTTGCACTTC. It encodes CASSVASGGPRLHF.

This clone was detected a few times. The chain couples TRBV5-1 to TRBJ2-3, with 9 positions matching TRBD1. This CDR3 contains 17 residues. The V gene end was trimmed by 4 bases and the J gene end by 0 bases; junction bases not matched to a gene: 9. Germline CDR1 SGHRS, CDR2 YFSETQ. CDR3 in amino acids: CASSPRTGGVSTDTQYF. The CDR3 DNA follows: TGCGCCAGCAGCCCCAGAACAGGGGGCGTTAGCACAGATACGCAGTATTTT.